What follows are 3 T cell receptor beta chains derived from one specimen sequenced in a study of shared clonotypes between healthy human individuals. The table came from immunoSEQ multiplex PCR; TCRdb's copy has only in-frame clones and leaves some out. The sample has around 700,000 clones; less than 85% are singletons. The sequencing input was memory CD4+ T cells sorted from blood. The subset here: CD45RA-negative fraction. The receptors come from a woman aged 25 to 39 in good health.

On this clone: Other nucleotide sequences in the sample specify the same CDR3. The chain employs TRBV7-9 and TRBJ1-3, with D perhaps TRBD1 (5 bases). Germline-derived CDR1 and CDR2 are SEHNR and FQNEAQ (reference sequence). V lost 7 bases to trimming and J lost 0 bases, with 7 bases between them. The CDR3 runs 13 residues. The CDR3 loop is CASKGFSGNTIYF. The CDR3 DNA reads as TGTGCCAGCAAGGGGTTCTCTGGAAACACCATATATTTT.

This clone was observed a handful of times. This rearrangement joins TRBV19 to TRBJ2-7; tentatively, D is TRBD1 or TRBD2 (5 bases each). Looked up from germline, CDR1 is LNHDA and CDR2 is SQIVND (reference sequence). CDR3 length equals 12 residues. V lost 9 bases, J lost 4 bases, and 13 bases lay in between. The CDR3 DNA reads TGTGCCAGCTGGGACGGAGCTTACGAGCAGTACTTC. This encodes CASWDGAYEQYF.

V usage is TRBV7-9 and J usage is TRBJ2-3; TRBD1 agrees at 12 bases. Losses at the gene ends were 3 bases for V and 5 bases for J; bases not matched to a gene: 15. Per germline, CDR1 SEHNR and CDR2 FQNEAQ (reference sequence). The CDR3 is 19 amino acids. CDR3 amino acids: CASSFFTTLGTGGVDTQYF. As DNA, the CDR3 is TGTGCCAGCAGCTTTTTTACGACCCTGGGGACAGGGGGCGTAGATACGCAGTATTTT.